This T cell receptor (beta chain) was sequenced for a study of vaccination and CD4 T cells after COVID-19. Study-wide context: Investigators drew the post-COVID samples a median roughly 98 days after diagnosis, with a range of 35 to 161. Overall study findings and caveats: Relatively few convalescent patients were studied, without early post-infection timepoints. In convalescent patients, 304 of 307 vaccine-specific clones were mono-reactive for SARS-CoV-2 spike.

The Oncomine TCR Beta short-read assay sequenced DNA from cultured CD4+ T cells. Cultures of CD4+ T cells served as the source for extracting genomic DNA. TCRdb used MiXCR to reprocess the PCR reads, holding one entry per CDR3 protein. Of about 7,500 distinct CDR3 sequences in the sample, 52% are singletons; the top ten hold about 33%. A remark on this clonotype: Antigen specificity is unknown.

The sample's treatment: roughly 10-day PBMC culture with coronavirus spike peptide pools or control peptides (ViraFEST assay). Ahead of the COVID-19 pandemic (2011-2018), the CD4+ T cells of the unexposed donor were collected. The material sequenced was CD4+ T cells from blood, cultured in vitro. This TCR came from a human donor in good health.

The CDR3 nucleotides read TGTGCCAGCAGTGACGCCACTCGGGGCTCCTACGAGCAGTACTTC. Residues: CASSDATRGSYEQYF. The chain recombines TRBV27 with TRBJ2-7, with D possibly matching TRBD2 (5 bases). Trimming cost V 5 bases and J 0 bases, with 14 bases left between them. This CDR3 has 15 residues. Germline V gene sequence: CDR1 MNHEY, CDR2 SMNVEV (reference sequence).